This T cell receptor beta chain was obtained from a study of response to subunit inactivated influenza vaccine (dated by TCRdb to the late 2010s). As for the study more broadly: The study used deep quantitative T cell receptor repertoire profiling to track responses to a trivalent subunit inactivated influenza vaccine.

The library was prepared using RT-PCR. Sequencing relied on an Illumina HiSeq 2500. TCRdb's own reprocessing of the public reads used fastp at Q25 and MiXCR and kept productive beta chains. Entries are consolidated by CDR3 protein sequence, retaining the most common genes and DNA. This sample has 650,000 to 850,000 distinct CDR3 sequences in its table, and roughly 14% of those were observed once. The top ten constitute approximately 6.5% of the sample. Counted from cysteine to phenylalanine, this CDR3 has 16 amino acids. Only the CDR3 part of the read is kept: 48 bases, read in frame from the first base. The germline V gene sets CDR1 to LGHNA and CDR2 to YNFKEQ. The germline V end is reduced by 4 bases and the J end by 6 bases; junction bases left unmatched: 10. There are a few counts of this clonotype. Its antigen target is currently unknown. No clone much larger than this one lies a single base away; base qualities are absent.

Broader findings and caveats from the paper: The authors suggested that each seasonal influenza vaccination may recruit only a limited number of new T cells.

The sequence was obtained from a man aged 45-60 years who received an inactivated influenza vaccine. Donor details come from another sample of the same person, matched by shared clones. The receptor chain draws on TRBV4-2 and TRBJ2-3; 10 bases in the junction line up with TRBD1. This specimen was PBMCs from blood, taken about 14 days before vaccination. In nucleotides, the sequence is TGTGCCAGCAGCCCTGGTGGGACAGGGGTATCGGATACGCAGTATTTT. Its translation reads: CASSPGGTGVSDTQYF.